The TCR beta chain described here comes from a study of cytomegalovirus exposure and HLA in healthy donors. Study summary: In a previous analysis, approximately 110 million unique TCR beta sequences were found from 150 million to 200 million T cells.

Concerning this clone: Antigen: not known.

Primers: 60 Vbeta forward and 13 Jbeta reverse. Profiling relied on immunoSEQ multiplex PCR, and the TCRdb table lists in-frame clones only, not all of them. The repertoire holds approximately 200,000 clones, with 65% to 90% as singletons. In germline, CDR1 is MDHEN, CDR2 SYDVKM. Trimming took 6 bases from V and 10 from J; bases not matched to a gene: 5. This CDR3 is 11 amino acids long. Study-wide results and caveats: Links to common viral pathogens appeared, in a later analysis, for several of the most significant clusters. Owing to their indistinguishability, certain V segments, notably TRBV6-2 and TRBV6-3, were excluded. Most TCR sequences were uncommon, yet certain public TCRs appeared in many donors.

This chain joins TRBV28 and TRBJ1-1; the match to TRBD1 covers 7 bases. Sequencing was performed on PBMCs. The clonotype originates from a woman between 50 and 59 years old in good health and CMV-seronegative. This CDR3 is CASRGDRGAFF. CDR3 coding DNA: TGTGCCAGCAGAGGGGACAGAGGAGCTTTCTTT.